The present T cell receptor (beta chain) was sequenced within a study of Tregs in tolerant kidney transplant recipients. From germline, CDR1 is MNHEY and CDR2 SMNVEV (reference sequence). J lost 0 bases, V lost 4 bases, and 9 bases had no gene match. The CDR3 extends over 17 amino acids. TCRdb's copy holds only in-frame clones and misses some; the assay was immunoSEQ multiplex PCR. The sample records roughly 120,000 clones, 92% being singletons. The specimen sequenced was CD4+ T cells from blood. The chain links TRBV27 to TRBJ1-2, with 9 bases matching TRBD1. The TCR sequence derives from a human donor in good health. CDR3 protein: CASSYTGGGQANYGYTF. CDR3 coding DNA: TGTGCCAGCAGTTACACAGGGGGCGGTCAAGCTAACTATGGCTACACCTTC.